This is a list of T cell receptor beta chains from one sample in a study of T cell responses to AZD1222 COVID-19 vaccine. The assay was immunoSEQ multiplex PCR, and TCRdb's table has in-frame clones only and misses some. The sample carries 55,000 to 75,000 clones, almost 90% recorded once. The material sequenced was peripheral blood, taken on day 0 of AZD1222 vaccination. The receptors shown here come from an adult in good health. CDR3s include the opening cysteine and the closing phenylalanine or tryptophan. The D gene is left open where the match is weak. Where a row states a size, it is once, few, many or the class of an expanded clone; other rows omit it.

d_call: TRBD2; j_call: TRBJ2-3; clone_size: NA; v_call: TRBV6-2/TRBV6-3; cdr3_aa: CASSYSRLAGVGTTDTQYF; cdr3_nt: TGTGCCAGCAGTTACTCGAGACTAGCGGGAGTGGGAACCACAGATACGCAGTATTTT
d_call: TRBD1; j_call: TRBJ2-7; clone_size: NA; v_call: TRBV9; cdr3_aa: CASSVGQGGYEQYF; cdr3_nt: TGTGCCAGCAGCGTAGGACAGGGGGGCTACGAGCAGTACTTC
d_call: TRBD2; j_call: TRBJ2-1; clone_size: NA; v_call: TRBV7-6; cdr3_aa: CASSLPLTSGISYNEQFF; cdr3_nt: TGTGCCAGCAGCTTGCCCCTAACTAGCGGGATCTCCTACAATGAGCAGTTCTTC
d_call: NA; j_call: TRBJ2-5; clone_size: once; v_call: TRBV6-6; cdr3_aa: CASSPAWDGLGETQYF; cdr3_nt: TGTGCCAGCAGTCCGGCTTGGGACGGCCTAGGGGAGACCCAGTACTTC
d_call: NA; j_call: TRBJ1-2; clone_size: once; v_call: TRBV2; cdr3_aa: CASGRTPDGYTF; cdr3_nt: TGTGCCAGCGGGAGGACACCCGATGGCTACACCTTC
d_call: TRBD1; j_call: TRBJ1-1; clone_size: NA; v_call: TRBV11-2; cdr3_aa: CASSRDRNTEAFF; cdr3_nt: TGTGCCAGCAGCCGGGACAGGAACACTGAAGCTTTCTTT
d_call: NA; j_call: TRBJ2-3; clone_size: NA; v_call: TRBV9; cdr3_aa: CATGPYTDTQYF; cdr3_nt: TGTGCCACCGGACCCTACACAGATACGCAGTATTTT
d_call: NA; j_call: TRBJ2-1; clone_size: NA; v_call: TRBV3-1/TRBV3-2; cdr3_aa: CASSRTNEQFF; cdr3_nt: TGTGCCAGCAGCCGCACGAATGAGCAGTTCTTC
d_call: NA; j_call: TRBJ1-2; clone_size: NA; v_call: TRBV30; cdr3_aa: CAWAAPRGGYTF; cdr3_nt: TGTGCCTGGGCAGCGCCTCGAGGCGGCTACACCTTC
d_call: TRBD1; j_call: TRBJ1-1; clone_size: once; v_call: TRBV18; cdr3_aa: CASSQGTGVLNTEAFF; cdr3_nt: TGTGCCAGCTCCCAGGGGACAGGGGTTTTGAACACTGAAGCTTTCTTT
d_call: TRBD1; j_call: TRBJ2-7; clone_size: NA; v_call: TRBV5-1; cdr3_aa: CASSARDRSYEQYF; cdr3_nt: TGCGCCAGCAGCGCCCGGGACAGATCCTACGAGCAGTACTTC
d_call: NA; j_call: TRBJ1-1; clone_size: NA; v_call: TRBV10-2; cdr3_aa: CASSIAGGTEAFF; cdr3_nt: TGCGCCAGCAGTATAGCGGGGGGCACTGAAGCTTTCTTT
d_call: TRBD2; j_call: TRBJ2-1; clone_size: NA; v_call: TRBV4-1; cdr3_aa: CASSTSGSYNEQFF; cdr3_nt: TGCGCCAGCAGCACCAGCGGGAGCTACAATGAGCAGTTCTTC
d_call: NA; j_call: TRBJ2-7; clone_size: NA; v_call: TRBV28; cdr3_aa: CASSFGSSYEQYF; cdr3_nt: TGTGCCAGCAGTTTTGGCAGTTCCTACGAGCAGTACTTC
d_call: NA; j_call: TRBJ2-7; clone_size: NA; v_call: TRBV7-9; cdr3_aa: CASSSLENRDEQYF; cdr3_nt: TGTGCCAGCAGCTCCCTCGAGAACCGGGACGAGCAGTACTTC
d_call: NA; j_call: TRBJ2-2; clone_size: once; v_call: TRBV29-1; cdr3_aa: CSVLQGLNTGELFF; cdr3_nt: TGCAGCGTTCTGCAGGGTCTGAACACCGGGGAGCTGTTTTTT
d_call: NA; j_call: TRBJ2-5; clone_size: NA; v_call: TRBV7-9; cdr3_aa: CASSEPGFQETQYF; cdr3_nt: TGTGCCAGCAGCGAACCCGGGTTCCAAGAGACCCAGTACTTC
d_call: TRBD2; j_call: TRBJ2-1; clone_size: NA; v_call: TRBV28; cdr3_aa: CASRRVAGSYNEQFF; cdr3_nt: TGTGCCAGCAGGAGGGTAGCGGGCTCCTACAATGAGCAGTTCTTC
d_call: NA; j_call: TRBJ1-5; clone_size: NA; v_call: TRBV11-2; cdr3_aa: CASSSGVFHGNQPQHF; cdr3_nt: TGTGCCAGCAGCTCAGGGGTTTTTCACGGGAATCAGCCCCAGCATTTT
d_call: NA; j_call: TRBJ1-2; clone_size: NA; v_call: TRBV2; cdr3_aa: CASSEEGNYGYTF; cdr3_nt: TGTGCCAGCAGTGAGGAGGGAAACTATGGCTACACCTTC
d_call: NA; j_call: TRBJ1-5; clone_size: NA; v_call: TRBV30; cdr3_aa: CAWRMGFGPQHF; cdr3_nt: TGTGCCTGGAGGATGGGTTTCGGGCCCCAGCATTTT
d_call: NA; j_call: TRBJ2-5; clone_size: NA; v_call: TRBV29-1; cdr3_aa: CSVGTSGRTQYF; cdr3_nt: TGCAGCGTTGGGACTTCGGGGCGGACCCAGTACTTC
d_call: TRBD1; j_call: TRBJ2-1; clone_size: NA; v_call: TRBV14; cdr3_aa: CASSQDQGQGVKNEQFF; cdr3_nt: TGTGCCAGCAGCCAAGACCAGGGACAGGGGGTTAAAAATGAGCAGTTCTTC
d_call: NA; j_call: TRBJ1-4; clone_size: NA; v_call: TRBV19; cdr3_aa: CASSRTSNEKLFF; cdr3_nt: TGTGCCAGTAGTAGGACAAGTAATGAAAAACTGTTTTTT
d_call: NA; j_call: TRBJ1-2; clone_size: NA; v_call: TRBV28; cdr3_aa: CASRGTYGYTF; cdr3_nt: TGTGCCAGCCGAGGGACCTATGGCTACACCTTC
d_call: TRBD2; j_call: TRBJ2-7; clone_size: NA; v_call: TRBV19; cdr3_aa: CASSIGLAGVYEQYF; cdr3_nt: TGTGCCAGTAGTATTGGACTAGCGGGAGTCTACGAGCAGTACTTC
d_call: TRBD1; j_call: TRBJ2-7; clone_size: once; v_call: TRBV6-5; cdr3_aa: CASSYDRGTYEQYF; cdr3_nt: TGTGCCAGCAGTTACGACAGGGGTACTTACGAGCAGTACTTC
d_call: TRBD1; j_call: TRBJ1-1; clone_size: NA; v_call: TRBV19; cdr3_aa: CASSTSGTAYTEAFF; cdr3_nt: TGTGCCAGTAGTACCTCCGGGACAGCTTACACTGAAGCTTTCTTT
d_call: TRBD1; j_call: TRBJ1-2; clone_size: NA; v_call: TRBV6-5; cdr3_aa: CASRVTGVSGYTF; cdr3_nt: TGTGCCAGCAGGGTGACAGGGGTCAGTGGCTACACCTTC
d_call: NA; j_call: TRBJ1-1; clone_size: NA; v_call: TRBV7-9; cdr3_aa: CASSLMGRDTEAFF; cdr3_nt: TGTGCCAGCAGCTTAATGGGACGGGACACTGAAGCTTTCTTT
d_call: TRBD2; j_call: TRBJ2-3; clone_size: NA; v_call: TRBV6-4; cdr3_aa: CASSDSGLTGGGPVHTDTQYF; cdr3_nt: TGTGCCAGCAGTGACTCAGGGCTGACGGGAGGGGGTCCCGTACACACAGATACGCAGTATTTT
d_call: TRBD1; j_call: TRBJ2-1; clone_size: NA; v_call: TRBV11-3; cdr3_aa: CASSLRGTGGNEQFF; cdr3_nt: TGTGCCAGCAGCTTAAGAGGGACAGGGGGCAATGAGCAGTTCTTC
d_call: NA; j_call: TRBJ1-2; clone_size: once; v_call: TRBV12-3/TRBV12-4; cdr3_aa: CASSDKNYGYTF; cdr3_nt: TGTGCCAGCAGCGACAAGAACTATGGCTACACCTTC
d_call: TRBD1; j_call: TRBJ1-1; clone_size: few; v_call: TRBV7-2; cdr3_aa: CASSLSRMTGHTEAFF; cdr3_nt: TGTGCCAGCAGCTTAAGCCGAATGACAGGGCACACTGAAGCTTTCTTT
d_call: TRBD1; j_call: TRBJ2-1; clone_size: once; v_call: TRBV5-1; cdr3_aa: CASRLTPMQGVYVRNEQFF; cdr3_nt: TGCGCCAGCAGATTGACACCAATGCAGGGGGTCTATGTTCGGAATGAGCAGTTCTTC
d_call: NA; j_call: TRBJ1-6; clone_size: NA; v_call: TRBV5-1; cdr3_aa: CASSEGRVGSPLHF; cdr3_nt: TGCGCCAGCAGCGAAGGGAGAGTGGGTTCACCCCTCCACTTT
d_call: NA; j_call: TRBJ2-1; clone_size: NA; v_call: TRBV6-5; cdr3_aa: CASSYEGGRSEQFF; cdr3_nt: TGTGCCAGCAGTTACGAGGGAGGAAGGAGTGAGCAGTTCTTC
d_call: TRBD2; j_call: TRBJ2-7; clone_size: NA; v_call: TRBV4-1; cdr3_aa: CASSQGPGVRESPSYEQYF; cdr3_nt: TGCGCCAGCAGCCAAGGCCCGGGCGTGCGGGAGAGTCCCTCCTACGAGCAGTACTTC
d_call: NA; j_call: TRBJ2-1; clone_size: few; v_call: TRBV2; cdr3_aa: CASQRWTHNEQFF; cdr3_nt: TGTGCCAGCCAGAGATGGACCCACAATGAGCAGTTCTTC
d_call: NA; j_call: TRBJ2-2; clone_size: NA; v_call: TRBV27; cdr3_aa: CASSLSVGGGFKTGELFF; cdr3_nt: TGTGCCAGCAGTTTGAGCGTGGGGGGCGGTTTTAAAACCGGGGAGCTGTTTTTT
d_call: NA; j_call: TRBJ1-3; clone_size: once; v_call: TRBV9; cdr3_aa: CASSVDPIGVSGNTIYF; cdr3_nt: TGTGCCAGCAGCGTGGACCCTATAGGAGTCTCTGGAAACACCATATATTTT
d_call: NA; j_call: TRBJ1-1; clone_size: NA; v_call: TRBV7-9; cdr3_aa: CASSLVAGDTEAFF; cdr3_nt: TGTGCCAGCAGCTTAGTGGCGGGGGACACTGAAGCTTTCTTT
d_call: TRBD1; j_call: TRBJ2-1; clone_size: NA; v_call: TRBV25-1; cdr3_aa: CASSETPGQGYNEQFF; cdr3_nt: TGTGCCAGCAGTGAAACCCCGGGACAGGGATACAATGAGCAGTTCTTC
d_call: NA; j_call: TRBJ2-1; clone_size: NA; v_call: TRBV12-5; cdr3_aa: CASGLPGLNEQFF; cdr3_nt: TGTGCTAGTGGTTTGCCAGGCCTTAATGAGCAGTTCTTC
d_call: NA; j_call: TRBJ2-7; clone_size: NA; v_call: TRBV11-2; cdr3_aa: CASSSWRAVSYEQYF; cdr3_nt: TGTGCCAGCAGCTCCTGGCGAGCGGTCTCCTACGAGCAGTACTTC
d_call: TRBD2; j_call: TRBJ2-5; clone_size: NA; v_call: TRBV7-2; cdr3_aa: CASSQTSGSIETQYF; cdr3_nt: TGTGCCAGCAGCCAGACTAGCGGGAGCATCGAGACCCAGTACTTC
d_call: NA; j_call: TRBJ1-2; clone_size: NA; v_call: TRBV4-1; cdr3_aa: CASSQTYRGKGYGYTF; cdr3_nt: TGCGCCAGCAGCCAAACGTATAGGGGCAAAGGCTATGGCTACACCTTC
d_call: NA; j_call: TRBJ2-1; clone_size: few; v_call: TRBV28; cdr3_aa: CASSLVSGTYNEQFF; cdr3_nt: TGTGCCAGCAGTTTGGTTTCAGGGACCTACAATGAGCAGTTCTTC
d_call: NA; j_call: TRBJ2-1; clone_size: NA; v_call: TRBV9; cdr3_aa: CASSVGGGLPYNEQFF; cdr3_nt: TGTGCCAGCAGCGTAGGAGGAGGGCTGCCCTACAATGAGCAGTTCTTC
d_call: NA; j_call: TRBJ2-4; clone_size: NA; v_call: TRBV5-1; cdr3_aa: CASSLEGNIQYF; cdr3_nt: TGCGCCAGCAGCTTGGAGGGTAACATTCAGTACTTC
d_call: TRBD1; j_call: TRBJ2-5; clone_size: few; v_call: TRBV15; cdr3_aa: CATSRGNTPGTGTQYF; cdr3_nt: TGTGCCACCAGCAGGGGTAATACCCCCGGGACAGGGACCCAGTACTTC
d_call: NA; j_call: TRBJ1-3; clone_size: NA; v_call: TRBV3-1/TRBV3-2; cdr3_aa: CASSQGNQGNTIYF; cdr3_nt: TGTGCCAGCAGCCAAGGGAATCAGGGAAACACCATATATTTT
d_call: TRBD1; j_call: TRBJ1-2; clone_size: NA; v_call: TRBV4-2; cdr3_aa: CASSLGQGAYGYTF; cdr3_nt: TGTGCCAGCAGCCTAGGACAGGGCGCCTATGGCTACACCTTC
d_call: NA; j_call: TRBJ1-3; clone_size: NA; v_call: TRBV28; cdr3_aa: CASSLAGTGNTIYF; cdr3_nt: TGTGCCAGCAGTTTAGCAGGGACTGGAAACACCATATATTTT
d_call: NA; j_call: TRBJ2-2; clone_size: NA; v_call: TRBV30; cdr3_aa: CAWNRENTGELFF; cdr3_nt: TGTGCCTGGAATCGCGAGAACACCGGGGAGCTGTTTTTT
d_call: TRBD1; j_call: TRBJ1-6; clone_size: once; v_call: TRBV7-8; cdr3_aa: CASSRGQGSNSPLHF; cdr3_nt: TGTGCCAGCAGCCGAGGACAGGGGTCGAATTCACCCCTCCACTTT
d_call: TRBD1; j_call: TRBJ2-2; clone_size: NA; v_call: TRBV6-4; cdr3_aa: CASSTGGAGELFF; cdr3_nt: TGTGCCAGCAGCACAGGGGGCGCCGGGGAGCTGTTTTTT